What follows are 18 T cell receptor delta chains derived from one specimen sequenced in a study of fetal and pediatric gammadelta thymocytes. TCRdb applied CATT to the reads for clone calling. The sample consists of around 1,400 delta-chain clones, roughly 9.5% of them appearing once. Fetal thymuses came from elective pregnancy terminations at about 14 to 22 weeks gestation. The specimen was non-Vgamma9Vdelta2 gamma-delta T cells from the thymus. Subset defined: CD3+gammadeltaTCR+ thymocytes not co-expressing Vgamma9 and Vdelta2. These receptors were taken from a human fetus.

By proportion, this clone is medium-sized. The V call is TRDV2, the J call TRDJ2, with 11 positions matching TRDD3. Losses at the gene ends were 5 bases for V and 0 bases for J; bases not matched to a gene: 1. The V gene's germline CDR1 is GEAIGNYY and CDR2 EKD. The CDR3 loop spans 15 amino acids. Here the CDR3 DNA reads TGTGCCTGTGTACTGGGGGATACTTTGACAGCACAACTCTTCTTT. This encodes CACVLGDTLTAQLFF.

Remarks on this clone: Relative to the germline gene, one junction end is altered; a read error may explain this. The chain joins TRDV2 to TRDJ2; the match to TRDD3 covers 7 bases. TCRdb is silent on the J gene; assignment here came from matching the DNA to germline. The CDR3 is 13 amino acids. CDR1 GEAIGNYY and CDR2 EKD come from the germline V gene. The CDR3, as DNA: TGTGCCGGTGACACGGGGGATACAGCACAACTCTTCTTT. Its translation: CAGDTGDTAQLFF.

This clone counts as large. Different DNA sequences within this sample yield the same CDR3. V usage is TRDV1 and J usage is TRDJ1; 8 bases line up with TRDD3. The germline gives CDR1 TSWWSYY, CDR2 QGS. Unmatched junction bases numbered 2, after V lost 2 bases and J lost 0 bases. This CDR3 is 15 amino acids long. The CDR3 is CALGEVLGDTDKLIF. In DNA, the CDR3 is TGTGCTCTTGGGGAAGTACTGGGGGACACCGATAAACTCATCTTT.

This clone is labeled large. This chain joins TRDV2 and TRDJ2; 13 bases map to TRDD3. CDR1 and CDR2 (germline): GEAIGNYY, EKD. The CDR3 consists of 15 residues. Trimming took 6 bases from V and 0 from J; bases not matched to a gene: 0. CDR3 coding DNA: TGTGCCTGTACTGGGGGATACGCTTTGACAGCACAACTCTTCTTT. Its translation: CACTGGYALTAQLFF.

This clone is large. The rearrangement uses TRDV1 and TRDJ3, with a tentative D call TRDD2 (9 bases). Germline assignment: CDR1 TSWWSYY and CDR2 QGS. The CDR3 consists of 21 residues. V lost 4 bases to trimming and J lost 0 bases, with 22 bases between them. This CDR3 reads CALGVGLPTGGLSWDTRQMFF. The DNA for the CDR3 is TGTGCTCTTGGGGTTGGCCTTCCTACTGGGGGCCTCTCCTGGGACACCCGACAGATGTTTTTC.

This clone showed up just a few times. This rearrangement joins TRDV2 to TRDJ3; 11 nucleotides line up with TRDD3. Germline assignment: CDR1 GEAIGNYY and CDR2 EKD. The V gene end was trimmed by 0 bases and the J gene end by 3 bases; junction bases not matched to a gene: 6. The CDR3 loop spans 19 amino acids. In DNA, the CDR3 is TGTGCCTGTGACACCGGGCTTACTGGGGGATACTGGGACACCCGACAGATGTTTTTC. Protein sequence: CACDTGLTGGYWDTRQMFF.

In this sample, this clone is medium-sized (0.01 to 0.1%). The chain employs TRDV2 and TRDJ3; 11 bases fit TRDD3. No J gene is reported in TCRdb; it was inferred here by comparing the DNA with germline. The germline V gene encodes CDR1 GEAIGNYY and CDR2 EKD. Trimming removed 0 bases from V and 0 bases from J; junction bases left unmatched: 3. The length of the CDR3 is 19 residues. CDR3 residues: CACDTWGIRSSWDTRQMFF. The CDR3 DNA sequence: TGTGCCTGTGACACCTGGGGGATACGGAGCTCCTGGGACACCCGACAGATGTTTTTC.

In the case of this clone: A much larger clonotype is one base distant, so this may be a read error. The rearrangement joins TRDV2 to TRDJ1; 8 positions agree with TRDD3. The J gene was not available in TCRdb and was assigned here by matching the DNA to germline segments. The CDR3 runs 15 residues. CDR1 is GEAIGNYY and CDR2 is EKD in the germline V gene. In DNA form, the CDR3 reads TGTGCCTGTGACACTGGGGGATCGTACACTGATAAACTCATCTTT. Translated: CACDTGGSYTDKLIF.

By share of the sample, this clone is medium-sized (0.01 to 0.1%). The chain recombines TRDV2 with TRDJ1; D is possibly TRDD3 (5 bases). Germline V lookup: CDR1 GEAIGNYY, CDR2 EKD. Trimming removed 4 bases at V and 0 bases at J, with 5 bases between. The CDR3 consists of 12 residues. This CDR3 is CACEGDTDKLIF. The CDR3 DNA sequence: TGTGCCTGTGAGGGGGACACCGATAAACTCATCTTT.

The sample holds a few counts of this clone. One end of the junction varies from germline; a read error may be responsible. The chain uses TRDV1 and TRDJ2, with 12 bases fitting TRDD3. Germline V gene data show CDR1 as TSWWSYY and CDR2 as QGS. The CDR3 is made up of 15 amino acids. CDR3 sequence reads: CALGDLLGDTAQLFF. CDR3 coding DNA: TGTGCTCTTGGGGACCTACTGGGGGATACAGCCCAACTCTTCTTT.

By its share, this clone is large (0.1 to 1%). Other DNA sequences in this sample translate to the same CDR3. The chain carries TRDV2 and TRDJ3; TRDD3 matches 9 bases. Trimming took 1 base from V and 0 from J; bases not matched to a gene: 0. Germline V gives CDR1 GEAIGNYY, CDR2 EKD. The CDR3 runs 17 residues. The CDR3 reads CACDTGIRSWDTRQMFF. The DNA for the CDR3 is TGTGCCTGTGACACGGGGATACGCTCCTGGGACACCCGACAGATGTTTTTC.

This clone was detected only a few times. Since a far larger clone is one base different, this is likely a read error. The chain joins TRDV1 to TRDJ3, with 9 positions matching TRDD3. Germline lookup yields CDR1 TSWWSYY and CDR2 QGS. This CDR3 has 17 amino acids. The CDR3, as DNA: TGTGCTCTTGGGGAACTGGGGGATACCTGGGACCCCCGACAGATGTTTTTC. This sequence encodes CALGELGDTWDPRQMFF.

There are a few counts of this clone. The chain carries TRDV3 and TRDJ3, with TRDD3 identical over 12 bases. V gave up 1 base and J gave up 1 base; unmatched junction bases: 2. The CDR3 totals 17 residues. Germline V gives CDR1 TVYSNPD, CDR2 GDNSRS (reference sequence). The chain's CDR3 is CAFTGGYASWDTRQMFF. As DNA, the CDR3 is TGTGCCTTTACTGGGGGATACGCGTCCTGGGACACCCGACAGATGTTTTTC.

This clone was counted between two and nine times. This chain uses TRDV3 with TRDJ3, with TRDD3 matching 8 bases. Per germline, CDR1 TVYSNPD and CDR2 GDNSRS (reference sequence). The ends lost 2 bases at V and 0 bases at J; junction bases unmatched: 0. The CDR3 is 15 amino acids. The DNA of the CDR3 is TGTGCCTTTCTGGGGGACTCCTGGGACACCCGACAGATGTTTTTC. Translation: CAFLGDSWDTRQMFF.

By sample share, this clone is medium-sized. V gene TRDV3 combines with J gene TRDJ1; 10 bases fit TRDD3. Germline trimming cut 4 bases from V and 0 bases from J; bases unmatched to any gene: 8. There are 15 residues in the CDR3. Germline lookup yields CDR1 TVYSNPD and CDR2 GDNSRS (reference sequence). CDR3 DNA sequence: TGTGCCTGTACTGGGGGATTTTCGTACACCGATAAACTCATCTTT. Protein sequence: CACTGGFSYTDKLIF.

This clone ranks as large (0.1 to 1%). This chain joins TRDV1 and TRDJ2, with a possible D match to TRDD3 (6 bases). The CDR3 is 17 residues long. The germline V gene encodes CDR1 TSWWSYY and CDR2 QGS. The germline V and J ends were trimmed by 0 bases and 0 bases, with 11 bases remaining between them. CDR3 in amino acids: CALGELGDLALTAQLFF. CDR3 DNA sequence: TGTGCTCTTGGGGAACTGGGGGACCTAGCTTTGACAGCACAACTCTTCTTT.

A few counts support this clone. Being one base from a much bigger clone, this may be a read error. Distinct nucleotide sequences in the sample also encode this CDR3. The chain links TRDV2 to TRDJ2; 9 bases are shared with TRDD3. Losses at the gene ends were 4 bases for V and 0 bases for J; bases not matched to a gene: 2. The CDR3 is 15 amino acids. The germline V gene encodes CDR1 GEAIGNYY and CDR2 EKD. CDR3: CACDTGGALTAQLFF. CDR3 DNA: TGTGCCTGTGATACTGGGGGAGCTTTGACAGCACAACTCTTCTTT.

By frequency in the sample, this clone is medium-sized. The same CDR3 can be traced to other DNA sequences in this sample. The chain carries TRDV2 and TRDJ3; 7 bases agree with TRDD3. The CDR3 has 18 residues. The germline gives CDR1 GEAIGNYY, CDR2 EKD. V shed 1 base and J 0 bases; nucleotides not matched to a gene: 5. CDR3 sequence (DNA): TGTGCCTGTGACACTGGGGGACTTAGCTCCTGGGACACCCGACAGATGTTTTTC. Its translation is CACDTGGLSSWDTRQMFF.